Sequencing of this T cell receptor (beta chain) was carried out in a study of blood T cell repertoires in COVID-19. Looking at the study overall: Samples of COVID-19 (acute and convalescent) were obtained from the United States, Italy and Spain. Sources were T cells, B-cell-depleted T cells, or PBMCs; the material itself was cDNA or gDNA.

The CDR3 consists of 11 residues. Trimming took 4 bases from V and 5 from J, leaving 5 bases between them. Germline assignment: CDR1 LNHDA and CDR2 SQIVND (reference sequence). In the original analysis: For nucleated cells, counts were estimated from reference gene primer amplification. Profiling relied on immunoSEQ multiplex PCR, and the TCRdb table lists in-frame clones only, not all of them. V, J and clone size derive from that table, while D and trimming were established from the DNA sequence. Among tens of thousands of clones listed, under 85% were seen once. This clone was counted once. Sequencing was carried out using peripheral blood. This receptor was identified in a woman older than 75 with acute or convalescent COVID-19. This chain connects TRBV19 to TRBJ2-5; D uncertain. The CDR3 here is CASSTGETQYF. CDR3 DNA sequence: TGTGCCAGTAGTACCGGGGAGACCCAGTACTTC. Full variable domain (remainder filled in from reference TRBV19 and TRBJ2-5): DGGITQSPKYLFRKEGQNVTLSCEQNLNHDAMYWYRQDPGQGLRLIYYSQIVNDFQKGDIAEGYSVSREKKESFPLTVTSAQKNPTAFYLCASSTGETQYFGPGTRLLVL.